These T cell receptor beta chains were read from a single sample in a study of cytomegalovirus exposure and HLA in healthy donors. Libraries were prepared by immunoSEQ multiplex PCR; TCRdb keeps only in-frame clonotypes and omits some of them. This sample has 150,000 or so clones, with about 80% found just once. The sequencing input was PBMCs. The receptors were gathered from a middle-aged woman in good health and CMV-seronegative. Each CDR3 is given with its conserved first and last residue. A D gene is named only where the DNA matches it firmly. Size is stated for part of the rows, as once, few or many counts, or as a class when the clone is expanded.

TRBJ1-2 | TRBV5-5 | TRBD1 | 16 | . | TGTGCCAGCAGCCCGGCGGTGACAGGGGATTCCTATGGCTACACCTTC | CASSPAVTGDSYGYTF
TRBJ1-4 | TRBV7-2 | . | 15 | . | TGTGCCAGCAGCTTAGTGTCGGGGGGAAATGAAAAACTGTTTTTT | CASSLVSGGNEKLFF
TRBJ2-1 | TRBV19 | . | 15 | . | TGTGCCAGTAGTAAGGGTCAAGAGGGATACAATGAGCAGTTCTTC | CASSKGQEGYNEQFF
TRBJ2-7 | TRBV7-9 | . | 15 | . | TGTTCCAGCAGCCCCCTCCGGGTCTCATCCTACGAGCAGTACTTC | CSSSPLRVSSYEQYF
TRBJ1-5 | TRBV4-2 | . | 19 | few | TGTGCCAGCAGCCAAGAAACAGGTGGTTATTTCGCAAGCAATCAGCCCCAGCATTTT | CASSQETGGYFASNQPQHF
TRBJ2-2 | TRBV7-7 | TRBD2 | 13 | once | TGTGCTAGCAGCTCACGGGGGGGCGGGGAGCTGTTTTTT | CASSSRGGGELFF
TRBJ1-5 | TRBV19 | TRBD1 | 15 | . | TGTGCCAGTAGTGCGACCAGGGGGCTTAGTCAGCCCCAGCATTTT | CASSATRGLSQPQHF
TRBJ2-7 | TRBV6-4 | . | 16 | . | TGTGCCAGCAGTGACTCACGGGGTCGGGAATCCTACGAGCAGTACTTC | CASSDSRGRESYEQYF
TRBJ2-7 | TRBV6-5 | . | 15 | . | TGTGCCAGCAGTTACTCCGGGACAAACTCCTACGAGCAGTACTTC | CASSYSGTNSYEQYF
TRBJ1-4 | TRBV6-5 | TRBD1 | 14 | . | TGTGCCAGCAGACCCGACAGGGGATTTGAAAAACTGTTTTTT | CASRPDRGFEKLFF
TRBJ1-5 | TRBV6-5 | TRBD1 | 15 | . | TGTGCCAGCAGTTACTCAGGGACAGGGAATCAGCCCCAGCATTTT | CASSYSGTGNQPQHF
TRBJ1-1 | TRBV7-2 | . | 14 | . | TGTGCCAGCAGCGCGTGGGTAGCGAACACTGAAGCTTTCTTT | CASSAWVANTEAFF
TRBJ2-7 | TRBV11-2 | TRBD1 | 12 | . | TGTGCCAGCAGCCTTGGACAGGACAGGTTTTACTTC | CASSLGQDRFYF
TRBJ2-7 | TRBV6-5 | . | 14 | once | TGTGCCAGCAGCCCGGAGGCAAGCTCCTACGAGCAGTACTTC | CASSPEASSYEQYF
TRBJ1-2 | TRBV7-2 | . | 14 | . | TGTGCCAGCAGCTTCAGCCGAGGGAACTATGGCTACACCTTC | CASSFSRGNYGYTF
TRBJ1-6 | TRBV6-1 | . | 15 | . | TGTGCCAGCAGTCCCCTTGCGTCCTATAATTCACCCCTCCACTTT | CASSPLASYNSPLHF
TRBJ1-5 | TRBV27 | TRBD1 | 16 | . | TGTGCCAGCGTGCCCCCCACAGGGGGTACACATCAGCCCCAGCATTTT | CASVPPTGGTHQPQHF
TRBJ2-2 | TRBV7-3 | TRBD2 | 15 | . | TGTGCCAGCAGCCCGACTAGCAAGGGGATCGGGGAGCTGTTTTTT | CASSPTSKGIGELFF
TRBJ2-3 | TRBV6-6 | . | 14 | . | TGTGCCAGCAGTTACTCAACTAGCACAGATACGCAGTATTTT | CASSYSTSTDTQYF
TRBJ2-2 | TRBV7-2 | . | 17 | . | TGTGCCAGCAGCTTAGGGGTTCCGGTCGGGGGCACCGGGGAGCTGTTTTTT | CASSLGVPVGGTGELFF
TRBJ2-7 | TRBV11-2 | TRBD2 | 14 | few | TGTGCCAGCAGCTTCGGCGGGGGGGCCGTAGAGCAGTACTTC | CASSFGGGAVEQYF
TRBJ2-5 | TRBV6-1 | . | 15 | . | TGTGCCAGCAGTGAAGGTGACTTCCTAAGGGAGACCCAGTACTTC | CASSEGDFLRETQYF
TRBJ1-2 | TRBV27 | . | 17 | . | TGTGCCAGCAGTTTCTCACACGGGTTGGGCAGGGTCTATGGCTACACCTTC | CASSFSHGLGRVYGYTF
TRBJ1-1 | TRBV9 | . | 13 | . | TGTGCCAGCAGCGTAGGTCCGGAGACTGAAGCTTTCTTT | CASSVGPETEAFF
TRBJ2-7 | TRBV5-1 | TRBD1 | 18 | . | TGCGCCAGCAGCTCGGGACAGGGGGCCCTTAACTTATACTACGAGCAGTACTTC | CASSSGQGALNLYYEQYF
TRBJ1-5 | TRBV28 | . | 15 | . | TGTGCCAGCAGTTATAACAGGGCAGTGGGGCAGCCCCAGCATTTT | CASSYNRAVGQPQHF
TRBJ2-7 | TRBV28 | TRBD2 | 13 | . | TGTGCCAGCAGACTAGCGGGTGTCTACGAGCAGTACTTC | CASRLAGVYEQYF
TRBJ1-4 | TRBV7-9 | TRBD1 | 16 | once | TGTTCCAGCAGCTCCCCGTCGGGACAGGGTTGGGAAAAACTGTTTTTT | CSSSSPSGQGWEKLFF
TRBJ2-2 | TRBV11-3 | . | 16 | . | TGTGCCAGCAGCCCATTACCCAGGCCAGCCAAGGGGGAGCTGTTTTTT | CASSPLPRPAKGELFF
TRBJ1-2 | TRBV4-3 | . | 15 | . | TGCGCCAGCAGACTCAACACCGGGAGTCTATATGGCTACACCTTC | CASRLNTGSLYGYTF
TRBJ2-7 | TRBV7-3 | TRBD2 | 15 | . | TGTGCCAGCAGCTTAGGGGCGGGGGGGCATTACGAGCAGTACTTC | CASSLGAGGHYEQYF
TRBJ1-2 | TRBV11-3 | . | 13 | . | TGTGCCAGCAGCTTAGATCTAGAGAATGGCTACACCTTC | CASSLDLENGYTF
TRBJ2-4 | TRBV7-2 | TRBD2 | 17 | . | TGTGCCAGCAGCTTATTAGCGGGGGGGCCGAGCAAAAACATTCAGTACTTC | CASSLLAGGPSKNIQYF
TRBJ1-2 | TRBV6-6 | . | 13 | . | TGTGCCAGCAGTACCAGGGTGGACTATGGCTACACCTTC | CASSTRVDYGYTF
TRBJ1-1 | TRBV27 | . | 14 | . | TGTGCCAGCAGCCCTAATGCAGGGAGGACTGAAGCTTTCTTT | CASSPNAGRTEAFF
TRBJ1-4 | TRBV6-5 | . | 15 | . | TGTGCCAGCAGTCCCGGGAAAACTTATCTTAAAAAACTGTTTTTT | CASSPGKTYLKKLFF
TRBJ2-5 | TRBV28 | . | 17 | . | TGTGCCAGCAGTTTCAGTTTGAGGCAGGGGTTGGGGGAGACCCAGTACTTC | CASSFSLRQGLGETQYF
TRBJ2-5 | TRBV7-6 | . | 16 | few | TGTGCCAGCAGCTTAGAGCTCCAGGGGTGGTCGGAGACCCAGTACTTC | CASSLELQGWSETQYF
TRBJ1-2 | TRBV13 | . | 14 | . | TGTGCCAGCAGCTTTAAGGGAGGGAACTATGGCTACACCTTC | CASSFKGGNYGYTF
TRBJ2-7 | TRBV5-6 | . | 14 | . | TGTGCCAGCAGCCTAGACAGAAGCTCCTACGAGCAGTACTTC | CASSLDRSSYEQYF
TRBJ1-6 | TRBV27 | . | 14 | . | TGTGCCAGCAGTTTCCAGGGGCGTAATTCACCCCTCCACTTT | CASSFQGRNSPLHF
TRBJ2-7 | TRBV7-2 | . | 15 | . | TGTGCCAGCAGCTTAGGGCTACAGGGTTACGCCGAGCAGTACTTC | CASSLGLQGYAEQYF
TRBJ1-1 | TRBV5-5 | . | 15 | . | TGTGCCAGCAGCTTGGGCCAGGGATTTTTCACTGAAGCCTTCTTT | CASSLGQGFFTEAFF
TRBJ2-5 | TRBV19 | TRBD1 | 15 | . | TGTGCCAGTAGTATGGGGGACAGGGGGCGAGAGACCCAGTACTTC | CASSMGDRGRETQYF
TRBJ2-7 | TRBV6-5 | TRBD2 | 14 | . | TGTGCCAGCAGTTATAGCGGGAGAGGATACGAGCAGTACTTC | CASSYSGRGYEQYF
TRBJ1-5 | TRBV4-1 | . | 14 | once | TGCGCCAGCAGCCAAGTTCGGGGCAATCAGCCCCAGCATTTT | CASSQVRGNQPQHF
TRBJ1-5 | TRBV30 | TRBD1 | 12 | . | TGTGCCTGGGGGACAGGGAATCAGCCCCAGCATTTT | CAWGTGNQPQHF
TRBJ2-6 | TRBV2 | TRBD1 | 19 | . | TGTGCCAGCAGTGATTGGGACAGGGGACTCGTCTCTGGGGCCAACGGCCTGACTTTC | CASSDWDRGLVSGANGLTF
TRBJ2-1 | TRBV4-3 | TRBD2 | 18 | . | TGCGCCAGCAGCCAAGAGCTAGCGGGCTCACATCGGTACAATGAGCAGTTCTTC | CASSQELAGSHRYNEQFF
TRBJ2-1 | TRBV7-3 | . | 15 | . | TGTGCCAGCAGCTTACAGGCTGCTGCCTACAATGAGCAGTTCTTC | CASSLQAAAYNEQFF
TRBJ2-7 | TRBV7-9 | TRBD1 | 15 | . | TGTGCCAGCAGCTCAACGTCCGGGACAGGGCCCGAGCAGTACTTC | CASSSTSGTGPEQYF
TRBJ2-7 | TRBV19 | TRBD1 | 14 | . | TGTGCCACCGGACCCGGGACAGGGACCTACGAGCAGTACTTC | CATGPGTGTYEQYF
TRBJ2-7 | TRBV7-4 | . | 14 | once | TGTGCCAGCAGCTTAAGGTACTGTGGAGTCGAGCAGTACTTC | CASSLRYCGVEQYF
TRBJ1-1 | TRBV23-1 | . | 18 | . | TGCGCCAGCAGTCAACCCCGAACCCTCGCCGCGAGCTCTCCTGAAGCTTTCTTT | CASSQPRTLAASSPEAFF
TRBJ2-7 | TRBV5-6 | . | 15 | . | TGTGCCAGCAGCTTTAGCCCTAGTCTGGACTACGAGCAGTACTTC | CASSFSPSLDYEQYF
TRBJ2-3 | TRBV4-2 | . | 13 | . | TGTGCCAGCAGCCAACTAGGCACAGATACGCAGTATTTT | CASSQLGTDTQYF
TRBJ1-6 | TRBV15 | . | 17 | . | TGTGCCACCAGCAGAGCTTTCAGGGGAAAGGGCAATTCACCCCTCCACTTT | CATSRAFRGKGNSPLHF
TRBJ1-2 | TRBV28 | TRBD1 | 16 | . | TGTGCCAGCAGTCGACAGGGATTTGAGGGAAACTATGGCTACACCTTC | CASSRQGFEGNYGYTF
TRBJ2-5 | TRBV11-3 | TRBD1 | 15 | . | TGTGCCAGCAGCTCCAGACGGACAGGACAAGAGACCCAGTACTTC | CASSSRRTGQETQYF
TRBJ1-4 | TRBV21-1 | . | 16 | few | TGTGCCAGCAGCCCACATACAGGGGGGGTCAGTGAAAAACTGTTTTTT | CASSPHTGGVSEKLFF